This T cell receptor (beta chain) was observed in a study of T cell clonotyping in hematopoietic cell transplantation. To note about this clone: Its antigen remains unknown.

CDR3 length: 15 amino acids. Germline CDR1 and CDR2: MNHEY and SMNVEV (reference sequence). V shed 6 bases and J 1 base; nucleotides not matched to a gene: 7. General observations from the study: Few recipient clonotypes overlapped donors; over 97% were de novo at given depth.

Using immunoSEQ multiplex PCR, the repertoire was profiled, and TCRdb retains in-frame clones only, with some absent. The sample carries about 20,000 clones, 86% recorded once. Time point given: recipient sample about 28 days before transplant, after cytoreduction. Sample: peripheral blood mononuclear cells, taken before stem cell transplant. The chain couples TRBV27 to TRBJ1-1; the match to TRBD1 covers 8 bases. This TCR was recovered from a man in his fifties with acute myeloid leukemia. Some clones in this sample may be carry-over from other donors' samples. CDR3 region: CASRHPGGSNTEAFF. In DNA form, the CDR3 reads TGTGCCAGCAGGCACCCAGGGGGCTCGAACACTGAAGCTTTCTTT.